This T cell receptor beta chain derives from a study of T cell responses to AZD1222 COVID-19 vaccine. Pooling covered second doses at about 4 or about 12 weeks. Method: immunoSEQ multiplex PCR; TCRdb's copy keeps in-frame clones and lacks some. This sample yields 15,000 to 20,000 clones, of which around 92% are seen a single time; roughly 8.7% belongs to the top ten. Concerning this clone: What it recognizes is unknown.

The study's findings and limits: White British donors predominated, females outnumbered males, and clonal diversity was possibly underestimated. Receipt of two AZD1222 doses was followed by a rise in Spike-specific TCR breadth and depth. Along spike, vaccine-associated CD4 TCRs were found throughout, with dominance at 160-218 and 743-854.

The origin of this receptor is an adult who received the AZD1222 COVID-19 vaccine. The input for sequencing was peripheral blood, taken 28 days after the second AZD1222 dose.

CDR3 sequence reads: CATSDPPPRQGMVYEQYV. CDR3 bases: TGTGCCACCAGTGACCCTCCCCCCAGACAGGGTATGGTGTACGAGCAGTACGTC. The chain couples TRBV24-1 to TRBJ2-7, with 7 bases fitting TRBD1. The CDR3 runs to 18 residues. Per germline, CDR1 KGHDR and CDR2 SFDVKD. After removal of 4 bases from V and 4 bases from J, the junction contained 18 bases not matched to a gene.